The 20 T cell receptor beta chains below all came from one sample that was sequenced in a study of regulatory T cells in long-lasting Graves disease. Arm-PCR of CDR3 regions and iRepertoire HTBI primers were the basis on which TCR beta libraries were built. TCRdb re-called the multiplex PCR reads with MiXCR, one entry per CDR3 protein. Here the sample spans approximately 490,000 distinct CDR3 sequences, 15% to 20% being singletons. Documented time point: newly diagnosed GD, antithyroid drugs for less than 3 months. Construction of the TCR library relied on RNA isolated from PBMCs. The sample also formed part of further work on T cells in Graves' hyperthyroidism and ophthalmopathy.

The sample was peripheral blood mononuclear cells (PBMCs), taken at new diagnosis, from a patient treated with antithyroid drugs. These TCRs come from a man aged 40-55 years with Graves disease.

The genes are TRBV7-6 and TRBJ1-4, with D perhaps matching TRBD1 (6 bases). This CDR3 spans 15 amino acids. Germline loops: CDR1 SGHVS, CDR2 FNYEAQ. The V end was cut by 2 bases, the J end by 5 bases, with 12 bases between. The CDR3 here is CASSLRGGLNEKLFF. The CDR3 DNA follows: TGTGCCAGCAGCTTAAGAGGGGGGCTGAATGAAAAACTGTTTTTT.

In its sample, this clonotype was seen many times. The V gene is TRBV5-1, the J gene TRBJ2-1, with 8 bases matching TRBD2. The J segment lost 10 bases and the V segment lost 4 bases, leaving 7 bases of the junction unmatched. Germline V gene sequence: CDR1 SGHRS, CDR2 YFSETQ. CDR3 length: 13 residues. CDR3: CASSEDTGGEQFF. For the CDR3, the DNA is TGCGCCAGCAGCGAGGACACGGGAGGGGAGCAGTTCTTC. Supplemented by reference TRBV5-1 and TRBJ2-1, the full variable domain reads KAGVTQTPRYLIKTRGQQVTLSCSPISGHRSVSWYQQTPGQGLQFLFEYFSETQRNKGNFPGRFSGRQFSNSRSEMNVSTLELGDSALYLCASSEDTGGEQFFGPGTRLTVL.

CDR3 in DNA: TGTGCCAGCAGCCTAGTCGGGGGGGCGGCTAACTATGGCTACACCTTC. Translated, it gives CASSLVGGAANYGYTF. V and J are TRBV7-9 and TRBJ1-2, with TRBD1 as a possible D gene (6 bases). This CDR3 region has 16 residues. Per the germline V gene, CDR1 is SEHNR and CDR2 is FQNEAQ (reference sequence). V was clipped by 5 bases and J by 0 bases, with 16 bases between them.

This clonotype occurred a few times. The chain links TRBV12-3 or TRBV12-4 to TRBJ2-1; D not certain. The CDR3 length is 13 residues. The ends were cut back, 4 bases at V and 4 bases at J, with 8 bases in the middle. The CDR3 DNA sequence: TGTGCCAGCAGTTCGTACCTTTACAATGAGCAGTTCTTC. Translating it yields CASSSYLYNEQFF.

This clonotype was seen ten or more times. The J gene is TRBJ2-3, the V gene TRBV6-1, with TRBD1 matching 8 bases. V lost 2 bases, J lost 3 bases, and 7 bases stayed unmatched. CDR3 length: 16 amino acids. The germline V gene encodes CDR1 MNHNS and CDR2 SASEGT. The CDR3 is CASSELSGGKTDTQYF. The CDR3 DNA is TGTGCCAGCAGTGAACTGTCAGGGGGCAAGACAGATACGCAGTATTTT.

This clonotype was seen repeatedly, ten times or more. The V call is TRBV2, the J call TRBJ1-1; D remains unclear. V was cut by 2 bases and J by 4 bases, with 11 bases left in between. Germline V gene lookup returns CDR1 SNHLY and CDR2 FYNNEI. The CDR3 sequence is 14 residues long. CDR3 in amino acids: CASSERPWGTEAFF. The CDR3 DNA reads TGTGCCAGCAGTGAAAGGCCCTGGGGCACTGAAGCTTTCTTT.

The chain combines TRBV15 with TRBJ2-2; TRBD1 matches at 10 bases. V was pared by 1 base and J by 6 bases, with 2 bases of the junction left unmatched. CDR1 is LNHNV, CDR2 YYDKDF, per germline (reference sequence). This CDR3 spans 15 amino acids. As DNA, the CDR3 is TGTGCCACCAGCAGAGGGGGACAGGGGTCCGGGGAGCTGTTTTTT. Encoded protein: CATSRGGQGSGELFF.

This clonotype appeared a few times. A read error may explain this, as a much larger clone is one base away. The V and J genes are TRBV7-3 and TRBJ2-1, with 8 bases lining up with TRBD2. This CDR3 has 17 residues. The V and J ends lost 2 bases and 3 bases, in that order; junction bases with no gene match: 9. Germline V gives CDR1 SGHTA, CDR2 FQGTGA. CDR3 in amino acids: CASSLVSGGRFYNEQFF. In DNA form, the CDR3 reads TGTGCCAGCAGCTTAGTATCTGGCGGGAGGTTCTACAATGAGCAGTTCTTC.

For this clonotype: Being one base from a much bigger clone, this may be a read error. The chain has TRBV24-1 and TRBJ1-2; 7 nucleotides line up with TRBD1. CDR3 length: 13 amino acids. The germline gives CDR1 KGHDR, CDR2 SFDVKD. This CDR3 reads CATSDYRGAGHTF. The CDR3 region has the DNA TGTGCCACCAGTGATTACAGGGGAGCTGGCCACACCTTC.

The table lists this clonotype with many counts. V usage is TRBV7-9 and J usage is TRBJ1-5; D not resolved. With 5 bases removed from V and 4 bases from J, the gap between germline ends came to 9 bases. This CDR3 region has 13 residues. CDR1 and CDR2 (germline): SEHNR, FQNEAQ (reference sequence). The CDR3 loop is CASSPSANQPQHF. The CDR3 nucleotides read TGTGCCAGCAGCCCCAGTGCGAATCAGCCCCAGCATTTT.

There are many counts of this clonotype. The chain couples TRBV7-3 to TRBJ2-1; D possibly corresponds to TRBD1 (6 bases). From germline, CDR1 is SGHTA and CDR2 FQGTGA. V lost 5 bases, J lost 6 bases, and 17 bases lay in between. The length of the CDR3 is 15 residues. CDR3 loop: CASSKTGHPGNEQFF. CDR3 DNA: TGTGCCAGCAGCAAGACAGGTCACCCCGGCAATGAGCAGTTCTTC.

In this sample, this clonotype turned up many times. This chain uses TRBV20-1 with TRBJ2-1; D is uncertain. Looked up from germline, CDR1 is DFQATT and CDR2 is SNEGSKA (reference sequence). This CDR3 has 11 amino acids. Trimming stripped 3 bases from V and 10 bases from J, with 10 bases between. The CDR3 reads CSARLSTEQFF. DNA of the CDR3: TGCAGTGCTAGGCTATCGACAGAGCAGTTCTTC.

The chain carries TRBV2 and TRBJ2-1; tentative D call: TRBD2 (5 bases). V lost 6 bases, J lost 1 base, and 16 bases lay in between. The CDR3 length is 16 residues. From germline, CDR1 is SNHLY and CDR2 FYNNEI. CDR3 in amino acids: CASSLVSARSYNEQFF. The CDR3 coding sequence is TGTGCCAGCAGCTTGGTTAGCGCAAGATCCTACAATGAGCAGTTCTTC.

This clonotype was observed at least ten times. As DNA, the CDR3 is TGTGCCACCAGCAGAGTAGTTGGGGCTGTCACCGGGGAGCTGTTTTTT. This gives the protein CATSRVVGAVTGELFF. The chain recombines TRBV15 with TRBJ2-2; the D gene is possibly TRBD1 (5 bases). The CDR3 has 16 residues. The germline V gene has CDR1 LNHNV and CDR2 YYDKDF (reference sequence). V lost 1 base and J lost 4, with 13 bases in between.

Only a few counts were recorded for this clonotype. This may be a read error: a much more frequent sequence differs by one nucleotide. This rearrangement joins TRBV30 to TRBJ2-7; D may correspond to TRBD1 or TRBD2 (5 bases each). CDR3 length: 14 residues. Germline values: CDR1 GTSNPN, CDR2 SVGIG (reference sequence). V was shortened by 0 bases and J by 12 bases, with 21 bases between the two germline ends. The CDR3 region has the DNA TGTGCCTGGAGTGTAGCCTCCCGAGGGACGATGCCGTACTTC. Residues: CAWSVASRGTMPYF. The full variable domain, its missing parts supplied by reference TRBV30 and TRBJ2-7, is SQTIHQWPATLVQPVGSPLSLECTVEGTSNPNLYWYRQAAGRGLQLLFYSVGIGQISSEVPQNLSASRPQDRQFILSSKKLLLSDSGFYLCAWSVASRGTMPYFGPGTRLTVT.

The chain links TRBV7-9 to TRBJ2-7; 9 bases are a match to TRBD2. CDR1 is SEHNR and CDR2 is FQNEAQ in the germline V gene (reference sequence). The CDR3 is made up of 16 amino acids. V shed 5 bases and J 3 bases; nucleotides not matched to a gene: 11. CDR3 loop: CASSPPSGSGSYEQYF. CDR3 nucleotide sequence: TGTGCCAGCAGCCCTCCGAGTGGTAGCGGGAGCTACGAGCAGTACTTC.

The chain recombines TRBV30 with TRBJ2-6; D call uncertain. The CDR3 is 14 residues long. Germline V gene lookup returns CDR1 GTSNPN and CDR2 SVGIG (reference sequence). Deletions cut 3 bases from V and 2 bases from J, with 8 bases between. DNA of the CDR3: TGTGCCTGGAGCCATGGGGCTGGGGCCAACGTCCTGACTTTC. Amino acid sequence: CAWSHGAGANVLTF.

V and J are TRBV2 and TRBJ2-3; 9 nucleotides agree with TRBD2. In germline, CDR1 is SNHLY, CDR2 FYNNEI. Unmatched junction bases numbered 4, after V lost 2 bases and J lost 4 bases. This CDR3 comprises 15 residues. The DNA for the CDR3 is TGTGCCAGCAGTGAAATAGGCGGGAGGGCAGATACGCAGTATTTT. Translating gives CASSEIGGRADTQYF.

This clonotype occurred many times. The chain recombines TRBV28 with TRBJ2-1; 8 nucleotides line up with TRBD1. The germline gives CDR1 MDHEN, CDR2 SYDVKM. The CDR3 consists of 17 residues. The trim removed 5 bases at V and 8 bases at J, leaving 17 bases unmatched. The chain's CDR3 is CASSLGIITGGNDEQFF. The CDR3 DNA follows: TGTGCCAGCAGTCTAGGAATTATCACAGGGGGGAATGATGAGCAGTTCTTC.

The chain joins TRBV5-4 to TRBJ1-5, with TRBD1 matching 8 bases. Germline assignment: CDR1 SGHNT and CDR2 YYREEE (reference sequence). V was clipped by 4 bases and J by 6 bases; unmatched bases: 6. This CDR3 is built from 14 residues. CDR3 protein: CASSIYRGGQPQHF. The CDR3 DNA sequence: TGTGCCAGCAGCATCTACAGGGGGGGTCAGCCCCAGCATTTT.